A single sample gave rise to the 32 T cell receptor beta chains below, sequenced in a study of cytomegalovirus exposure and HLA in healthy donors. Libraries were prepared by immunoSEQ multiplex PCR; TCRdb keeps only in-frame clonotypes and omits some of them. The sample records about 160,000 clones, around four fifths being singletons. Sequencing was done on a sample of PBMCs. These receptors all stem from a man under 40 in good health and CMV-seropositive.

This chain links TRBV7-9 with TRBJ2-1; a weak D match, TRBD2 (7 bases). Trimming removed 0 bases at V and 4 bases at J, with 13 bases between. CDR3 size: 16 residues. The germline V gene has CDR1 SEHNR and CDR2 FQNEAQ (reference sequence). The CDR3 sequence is CASSLAGRGLYNEQFF. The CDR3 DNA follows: TGTGCCAGCAGCTTAGCGGGGCGGGGGCTATACAATGAGCAGTTCTTC.

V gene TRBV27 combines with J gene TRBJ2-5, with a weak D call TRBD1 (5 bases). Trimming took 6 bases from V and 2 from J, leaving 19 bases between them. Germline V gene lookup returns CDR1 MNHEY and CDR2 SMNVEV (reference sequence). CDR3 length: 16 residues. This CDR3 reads CASSRLTELGQETQYF. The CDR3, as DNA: TGTGCCAGCAGCCGCCTGACAGAATTGGGGCAAGAGACCCAGTACTTC.

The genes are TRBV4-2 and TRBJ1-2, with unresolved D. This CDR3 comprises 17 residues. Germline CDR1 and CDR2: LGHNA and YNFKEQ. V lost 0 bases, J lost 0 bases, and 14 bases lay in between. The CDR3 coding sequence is TGTGCCAGCAGCCAAGATAAGCACCCCTTAGCTAACTATGGCTACACCTTC. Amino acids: CASSQDKHPLANYGYTF.

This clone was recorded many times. CDR3 DNA sequence: TGTGCCAGCAGTGAGGGACTAGCGGGGGAAACCGGGGAGCTGTTTTTT. Amino acid sequence: CASSEGLAGETGELFF. The V gene is TRBV6-4, the J gene TRBJ2-2, with 14 positions matching TRBD2. The CDR3 spans 16 residues. J gave up 5 bases and V 3 bases, and 2 bases lay outside the gene matches. Germline lookup yields CDR1 MRHNA and CDR2 SNTAGT.

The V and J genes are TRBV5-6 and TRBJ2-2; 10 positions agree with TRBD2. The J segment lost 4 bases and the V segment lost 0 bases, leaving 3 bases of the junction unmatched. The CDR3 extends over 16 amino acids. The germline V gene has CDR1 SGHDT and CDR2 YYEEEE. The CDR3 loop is CASSLGLAGATGELFF. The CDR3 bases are TGTGCCAGCAGCTTGGGCCTAGCGGGGGCCACCGGGGAGCTGTTTTTT.

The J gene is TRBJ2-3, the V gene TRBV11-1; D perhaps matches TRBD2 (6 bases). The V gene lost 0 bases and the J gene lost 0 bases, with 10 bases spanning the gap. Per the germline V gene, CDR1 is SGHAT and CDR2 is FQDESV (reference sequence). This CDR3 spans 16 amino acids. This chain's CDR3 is CASSLALGGSTDTQYF. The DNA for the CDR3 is TGTGCCAGCAGCTTAGCCCTTGGGGGGAGCACAGATACGCAGTATTTT.

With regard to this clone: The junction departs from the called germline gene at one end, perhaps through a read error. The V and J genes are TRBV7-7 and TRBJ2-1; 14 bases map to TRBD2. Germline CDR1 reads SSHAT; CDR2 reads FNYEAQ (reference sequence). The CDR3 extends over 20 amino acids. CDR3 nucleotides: TGTGCTAGCAGCTTAGCGAGACTAGCGGGGGGGTACGGCTCCTACAATGAGCAGTTCTTC. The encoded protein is CASSLARLAGGYGSYNEQFF.

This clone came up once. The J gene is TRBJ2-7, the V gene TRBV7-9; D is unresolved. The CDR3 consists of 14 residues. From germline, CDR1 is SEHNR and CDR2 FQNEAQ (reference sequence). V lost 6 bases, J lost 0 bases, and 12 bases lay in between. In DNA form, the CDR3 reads TGTGCCAGCAGTCCCCCGATGGCCTCCTACGAGCAGTACTTC. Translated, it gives CASSPPMASYEQYF.

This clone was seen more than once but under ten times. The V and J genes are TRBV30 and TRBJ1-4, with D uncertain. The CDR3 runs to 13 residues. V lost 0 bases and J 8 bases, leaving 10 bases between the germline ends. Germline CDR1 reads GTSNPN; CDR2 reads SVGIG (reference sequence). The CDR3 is CAWSVALPEKLFF. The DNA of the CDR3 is TGTGCCTGGAGTGTAGCGTTGCCCGAAAAACTGTTTTTT.

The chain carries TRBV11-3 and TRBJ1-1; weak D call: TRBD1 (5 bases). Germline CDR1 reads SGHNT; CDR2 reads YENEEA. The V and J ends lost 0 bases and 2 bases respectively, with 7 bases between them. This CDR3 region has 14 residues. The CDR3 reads CASSLEGTNTEAFF. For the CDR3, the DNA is TGTGCCAGCAGCTTAGAAGGGACTAACACTGAAGCTTTCTTT.

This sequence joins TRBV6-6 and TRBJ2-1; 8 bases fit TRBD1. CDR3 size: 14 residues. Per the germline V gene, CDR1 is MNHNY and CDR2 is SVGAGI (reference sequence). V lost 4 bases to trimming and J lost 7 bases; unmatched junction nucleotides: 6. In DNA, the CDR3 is TGTGCCAGCAGTTCCAGGGGGCTGGAAAATGAGCAGTTCTTC. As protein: CASSSRGLENEQFF.

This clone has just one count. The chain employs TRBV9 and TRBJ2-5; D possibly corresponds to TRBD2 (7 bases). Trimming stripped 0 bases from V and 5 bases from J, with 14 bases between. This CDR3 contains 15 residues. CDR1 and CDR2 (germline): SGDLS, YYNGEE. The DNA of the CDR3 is TGTGCCAGCAGCGTAGCTGGGGGGGCCGGTGAGACCCAGTACTTC. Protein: CASSVAGGAGETQYF.

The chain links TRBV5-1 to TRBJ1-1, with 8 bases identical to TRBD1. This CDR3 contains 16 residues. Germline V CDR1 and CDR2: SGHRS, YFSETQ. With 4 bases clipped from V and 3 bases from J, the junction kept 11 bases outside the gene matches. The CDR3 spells CASSLSGQGEDTEAFF. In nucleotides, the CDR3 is TGCGCCAGCAGCCTGAGCGGACAGGGAGAGGACACTGAAGCTTTCTTT.

The CDR3 nucleotides read TGTGCCAGCTCACCACAGAGGACTAGCGGCTCCTACAATGAGCAGTTCTTC. Translating it yields CASSPQRTSGSYNEQFF. The chain has TRBV18 and TRBJ2-1; 10 bases agree with TRBD2. Germline CDR1 is KGHSH and CDR2 is LQKENI. The CDR3 runs to 17 residues. Germline trimming cut 1 base from V and 0 bases from J; bases unmatched to any gene: 3. The entire variable domain, with the rest obtained from reference TRBV18 and TRBJ2-1, is as follows: NAGVMQNPRHLVRRRGQEARLRCSPMKGHSHVYWYRQLPEEGLKFMVYLQKENIIDESGMPKERFSAEFPKEGPSILRIQQVVRGDSAAYFCASSPQRTSGSYNEQFFGPGTRLTVL.

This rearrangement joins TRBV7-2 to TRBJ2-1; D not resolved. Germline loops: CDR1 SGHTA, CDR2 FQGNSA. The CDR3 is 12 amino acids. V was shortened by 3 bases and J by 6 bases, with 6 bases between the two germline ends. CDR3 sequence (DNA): TGTGCCAGCAGCTTTTCGGGCAATGAGCAGTTCTTC. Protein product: CASSFSGNEQFF.

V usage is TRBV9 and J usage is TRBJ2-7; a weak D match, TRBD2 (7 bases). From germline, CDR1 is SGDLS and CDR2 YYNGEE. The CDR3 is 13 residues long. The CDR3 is CASAPGGTYEQYF. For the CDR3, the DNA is TGTGCTTCAGCGCCGGGGGGCACCTACGAGCAGTACTTC.

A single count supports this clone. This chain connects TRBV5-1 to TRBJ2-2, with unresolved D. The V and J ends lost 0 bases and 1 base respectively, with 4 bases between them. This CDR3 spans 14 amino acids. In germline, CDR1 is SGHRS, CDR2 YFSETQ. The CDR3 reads CASSLVENTGELFF. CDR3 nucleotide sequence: TGCGCCAGCAGCTTGGTAGAGAACACCGGGGAGCTGTTTTTT. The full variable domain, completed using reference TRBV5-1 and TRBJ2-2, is KAGVTQTPRYLIKTRGQQVTLSCSPISGHRSVSWYQQTPGQGLQFLFEYFSETQRNKGNFPGRFSGRQFSNSRSEMNVSTLELGDSALYLCASSLVENTGELFFGEGSRLTVL.

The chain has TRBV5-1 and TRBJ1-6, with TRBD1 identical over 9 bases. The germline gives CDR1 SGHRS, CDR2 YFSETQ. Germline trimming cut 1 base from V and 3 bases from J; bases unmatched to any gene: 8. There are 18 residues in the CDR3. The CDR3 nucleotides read TGCGCCAGCAGCTTGACCGACAGGGGGAGGTTCTATAATTCACCCCTCCACTTT. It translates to CASSLTDRGRFYNSPLHF.

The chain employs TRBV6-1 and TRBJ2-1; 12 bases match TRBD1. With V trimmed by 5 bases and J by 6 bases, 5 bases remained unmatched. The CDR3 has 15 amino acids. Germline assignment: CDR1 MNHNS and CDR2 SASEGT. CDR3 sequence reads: CASSPGQGAFNEQFF. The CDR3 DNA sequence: TGTGCCAGCAGTCCGGGACAGGGGGCGTTCAATGAGCAGTTCTTC.

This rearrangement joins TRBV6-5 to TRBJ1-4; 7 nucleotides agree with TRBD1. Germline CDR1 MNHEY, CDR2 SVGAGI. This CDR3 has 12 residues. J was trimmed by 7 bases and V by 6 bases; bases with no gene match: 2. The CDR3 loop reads CASSDRAEKLFF. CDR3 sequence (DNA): TGTGCCAGCAGCGACAGGGCTGAAAAACTGTTTTTT.

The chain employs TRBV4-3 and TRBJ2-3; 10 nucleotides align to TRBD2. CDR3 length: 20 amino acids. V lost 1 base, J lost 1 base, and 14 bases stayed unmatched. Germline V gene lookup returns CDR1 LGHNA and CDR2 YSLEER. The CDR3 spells CASSQGGELAGKERTDTQYF. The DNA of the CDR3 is TGCGCCAGCAGCCAAGGAGGGGAACTAGCGGGGAAGGAACGCACAGATACGCAGTATTTT.

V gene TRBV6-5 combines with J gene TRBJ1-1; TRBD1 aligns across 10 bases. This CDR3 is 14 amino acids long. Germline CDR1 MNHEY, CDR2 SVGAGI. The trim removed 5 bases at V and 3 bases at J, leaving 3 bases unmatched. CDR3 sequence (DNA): TGTGCCAGCAGTCCGACAGGGGGCCACACTGAAGCTTTCTTT. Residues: CASSPTGGHTEAFF.

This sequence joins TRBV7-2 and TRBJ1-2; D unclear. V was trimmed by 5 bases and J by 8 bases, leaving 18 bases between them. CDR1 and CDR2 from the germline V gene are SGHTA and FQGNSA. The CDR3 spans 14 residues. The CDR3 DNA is TGTGCCAGCAGCCCCCCGAACAGATCTCAGGGCTACACCTTC. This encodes CASSPPNRSQGYTF.

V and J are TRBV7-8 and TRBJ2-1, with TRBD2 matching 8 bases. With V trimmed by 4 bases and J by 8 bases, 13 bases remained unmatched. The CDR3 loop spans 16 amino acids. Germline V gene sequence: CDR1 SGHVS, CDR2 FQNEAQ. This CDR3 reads CASSSPQRGRADEQFF. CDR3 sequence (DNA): TGTGCCAGCAGCTCCCCTCAGCGGGGGCGTGCGGATGAGCAGTTCTTC.

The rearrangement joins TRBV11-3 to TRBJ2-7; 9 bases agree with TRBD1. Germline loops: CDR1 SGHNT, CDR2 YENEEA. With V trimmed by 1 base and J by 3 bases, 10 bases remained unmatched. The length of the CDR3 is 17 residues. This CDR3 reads CASSLGTGTGLDYEQYF. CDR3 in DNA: TGTGCCAGCAGCTTAGGCACCGGGACAGGGTTGGACTACGAGCAGTACTTC.

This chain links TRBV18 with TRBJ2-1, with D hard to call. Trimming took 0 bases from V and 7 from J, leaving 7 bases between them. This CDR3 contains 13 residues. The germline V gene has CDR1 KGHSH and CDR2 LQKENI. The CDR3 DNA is TGTGCCAGCTCACCACCAATCCTTAATGAGCAGTTCTTC. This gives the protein CASSPPILNEQFF.

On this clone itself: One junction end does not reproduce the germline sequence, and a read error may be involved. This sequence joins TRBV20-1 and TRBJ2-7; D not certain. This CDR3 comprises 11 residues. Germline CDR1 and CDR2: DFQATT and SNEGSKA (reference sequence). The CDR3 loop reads CSAREEYEQYF. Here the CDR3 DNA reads TGCAGTGCCAGAGAGGAGTACGAGCAGTACTTC.

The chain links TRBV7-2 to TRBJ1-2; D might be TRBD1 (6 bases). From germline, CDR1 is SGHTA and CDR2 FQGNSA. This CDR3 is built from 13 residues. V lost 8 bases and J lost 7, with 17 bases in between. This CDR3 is CASVNRAGAGYTF. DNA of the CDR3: TGTGCCAGCGTCAACAGGGCAGGTGCTGGCTACACCTTC. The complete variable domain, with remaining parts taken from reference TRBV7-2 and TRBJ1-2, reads GAGVSQSPSNKVTEKGKDVELRCDPISGHTALYWYRQSLGQGLEFLIYFQGNSAPDKSGLPSDRFSAERTGGSVSTLTIQRTQQEDSAVYLCASVNRAGAGYTFGSGTRLTVV.

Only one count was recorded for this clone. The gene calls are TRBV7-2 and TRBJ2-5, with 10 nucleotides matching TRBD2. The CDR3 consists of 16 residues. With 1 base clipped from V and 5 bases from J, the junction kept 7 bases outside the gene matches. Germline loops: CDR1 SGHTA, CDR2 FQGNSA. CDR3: CASSLERGGWGETQYF. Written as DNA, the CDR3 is TGTGCCAGCAGCTTAGAGCGGGGGGGCTGGGGGGAGACCCAGTACTTC.

The CDR3 loop reads CASSYSRTGGNGYTF. The CDR3 nucleotides read TGTGCCAGCAGTTACTCGAGGACAGGGGGCAATGGCTACACCTTC. J is TRBJ1-2 and V is TRBV6-5, with TRBD1 identical over 11 bases. In germline, CDR1 is MNHEY, CDR2 SVGAGI. The V gene end was trimmed by 0 bases and the J gene end by 6 bases; junction bases not matched to a gene: 3. The length of the CDR3 is 15 residues.

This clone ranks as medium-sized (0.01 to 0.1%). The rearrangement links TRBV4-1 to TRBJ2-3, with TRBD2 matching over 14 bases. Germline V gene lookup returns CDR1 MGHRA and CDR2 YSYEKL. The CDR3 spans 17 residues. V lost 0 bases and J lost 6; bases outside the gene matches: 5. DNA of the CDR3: TGCGCCAGCAGCCAAGAGGGACTAGCGGGGGTTCAGGATACGCAGTATTTT. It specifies CASSQEGLAGVQDTQYF.

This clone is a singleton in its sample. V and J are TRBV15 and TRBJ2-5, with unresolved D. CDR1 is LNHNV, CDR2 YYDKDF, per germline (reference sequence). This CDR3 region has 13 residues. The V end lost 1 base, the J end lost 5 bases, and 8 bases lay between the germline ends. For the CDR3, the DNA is TGTGCCACCAGCAGAGGGGCTGGGGAGACCCAGTACTTC. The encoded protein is CATSRGAGETQYF.